This is a list of T cell receptor beta chains from one sample in a study of patients and donors after allogeneic stem cell transplantation. Via MiXCR, TCRdb re-called the RT-PCR reads, giving one row per CDR3 protein. In the table there are about a million distinct CDR3 sequences, roughly 18% of which are singletons. Sequenced input: blood, either unsorted or a sorted T cell fraction (not recorded which). The receptors come from a human donor who was either an allogeneic HSCT recipient or a stem cell or donor lymphocyte infusion donor (not recorded which). It is not recorded whose cells these are; they may come from a transplant donor. Both conserved end residues are part of each CDR3. Fields, in order: J gene, V gene, CDR3 length, CDR3 protein.

TRBJ1-1 TRBV27 14 CASSLNVGETEAFF
TRBJ2-3 TRBV29-1 18 CSVDGLSGAGGNTDTQYF
TRBJ2-3 TRBV20-1 14 CSAPQGRLTDTQYF
TRBJ2-1 TRBV5-1 15 CASSPRTSGGNEQFF
TRBJ1-4 TRBV18 15 CASSPLTGHNEKLFF
TRBJ2-2 TRBV9 17 CASSITGGRTSTGELFF
TRBJ2-7 TRBV27 15 CASKRTGTGAVEQYF
TRBJ1-1 TRBV10-3 15 CAISEYAGRHTEAFF
TRBJ2-7 TRBV18 17 CASSLPQGWVASYEQYF
TRBJ1-2 TRBV14 16 CASSHMTGAISYGYTF
TRBJ2-3 TRBV29-1 14 CSVDTGGLVDTQYF
TRBJ2-1 TRBV5-4 15 CASSLGGRLGNEQFF
TRBJ2-2 TRBV4-3 15 CASSEKGRRTGELFF
TRBJ2-5 TRBV18 14 CASSPFDRGETQYF
TRBJ1-5 TRBV12-3/TRBV12-4 15 CASSSGGVSNQPQHF
TRBJ2-6 TRBV11-1 19 CASSLANRGPPTGANVLTF
TRBJ1-1 TRBV5-1 13 CASSFIRETEAFF
TRBJ1-2 TRBV6-1 15 CASTLPGQRKSGYTF
TRBJ1-1 TRBV20-1 12 CSARRGDTEAFF
TRBJ1-1 TRBV9 15 CASSVEVGGITEAFF
TRBJ1-5 TRBV19 15 CATGQGQGRNQPQHF
TRBJ2-3 TRBV3-1 17 CASSQDVAGASRDTQYF
TRBJ1-1 TRBV12-3/TRBV12-4 14 CASTRDGFNTEAFF
TRBJ2-2 TRBV6-1 12 CASSEGRRELFF
TRBJ1-1 TRBV27 15 CASSLVGTGNTEAFF
TRBJ2-2 TRBV7-2 13 CASSLPADGELFF
TRBJ2-7 TRBV2 13 CASSELNSYEQYF
TRBJ2-1 TRBV5-1 18 CASSLGLAGGAGFNEQFF
TRBJ1-3 TRBV12-3/TRBV12-4 16 CASSRNSLLTGNTIYF
TRBJ2-1 TRBV12-3/TRBV12-4 15 CASSKGLAGGNEQFF
TRBJ1-5 TRBV20-1 13 CSARDRGTQPQHF
TRBJ2-3 TRBV5-1 15 CASSFGRTSTDTQYF
TRBJ1-1 TRBV6-1 15 CASSPGSLSNTEAFF
TRBJ1-6 TRBV30 12 CAWSRTGSPLHF
TRBJ2-1 TRBV1 15 CTSSPRADAYNEQFF
TRBJ2-3 TRBV12-3/TRBV12-4 14 CAITGLPGSDTQYF
TRBJ2-7 TRBV10-3 15 CAISESASGPYEQYF
TRBJ2-1 TRBV6-5 17 CASSYGVAGMSYNEQFF
TRBJ1-1 TRBV15 15 CATSRGGVGAPEAFF
TRBJ1-1 TRBV5-8 12 CASSPLTTEAFF
TRBJ2-2 TRBV7-7 14 CASSPQGYTGELFF
TRBJ1-6 TRBV10-3 16 CAISEIGGHGNSPLHF
TRBJ2-1 TRBV12-3/TRBV12-4 15 CASSSTGRGGNEQFF
TRBJ2-2 TRBV7-3 16 CASSLVSGENTGELFF
TRBJ2-7 TRBV27 13 CASSSPGPYEQYF